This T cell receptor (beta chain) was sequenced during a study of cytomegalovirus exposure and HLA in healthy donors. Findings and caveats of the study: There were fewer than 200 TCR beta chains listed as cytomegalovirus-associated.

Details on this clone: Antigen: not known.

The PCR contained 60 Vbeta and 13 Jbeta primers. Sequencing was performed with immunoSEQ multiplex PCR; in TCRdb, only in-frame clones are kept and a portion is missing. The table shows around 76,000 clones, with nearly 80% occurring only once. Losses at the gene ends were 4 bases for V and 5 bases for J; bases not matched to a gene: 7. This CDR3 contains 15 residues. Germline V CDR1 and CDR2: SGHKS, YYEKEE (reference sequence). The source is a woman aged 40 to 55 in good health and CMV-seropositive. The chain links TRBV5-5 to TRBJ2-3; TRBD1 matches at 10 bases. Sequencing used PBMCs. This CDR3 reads CASSPRDRGLDTQYF. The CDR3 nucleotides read TGTGCCAGCAGCCCCCGGGACAGGGGTTTAGATACGCAGTATTTT.